Listed here is a single TCR beta chain. Its antigen is undetermined. This record comes from a study of PD-1 blockade in classical Hodgkin lymphoma. General study points: Differences between repertoires have undefined causes, possibly disease activity or prior therapy. The authors excluded patients who started nivolumab under 1 year after ASCT. By C4D1, CD4+ diversity increased significantly, especially in complete responders.

Stated time point: cycle 4 day 1 (C4D1), after around six weeks of nivolumab. Relapses following autologous stem cell transplantation were seen in all patients, with brentuximab vedotin exposure varying. Using immunoSEQ multiplex PCR, the repertoire was profiled, and TCRdb retains in-frame clones only, with some absent. This table holds 100,000 or so clones, roughly 90% found once. This sequence was found in a human donor with classical Hodgkin lymphoma. Material: peripheral blood mononuclear cells (PBMCs), obtained before the fourth cycle of nivolumab.

The CDR3 nucleotides are TGTGCCAGCAGTTCTTATTCCCGGGCTGATTTCTCGGATACGCAGTATTTT. Translation gives CASSSYSRADFSDTQYF. The V and J genes are TRBV27 and TRBJ2-3; D is ambiguous. Germline CDR1 is MNHEY and CDR2 is SMNVEV (reference sequence). The CDR3 has 17 amino acids. The V and J ends lost 4 bases and 6 bases respectively, with 23 bases between them.